This T cell receptor beta chain was obtained from a study of response to subunit inactivated influenza vaccine. MiXCR, applied by TCRdb to the RT-PCR reads, yields one record per CDR3 protein. The sample shows about 540,000 distinct CDR3 sequences, roughly a quarter of them seen only once. CDR1 and CDR2 (germline): MDHEN, SYDVKM. After removal of 5 bases from V and 6 bases from J, the junction contained 10 bases not matched to a gene. This CDR3 spans 15 amino acids. This sample was shared with a second study, whose subject was T cells expressing NK-cell markers. As reported in that work: It was by 5'RACE template switching with UMIs that TCR beta cDNA was made. Researchers got TCR beta repertoires out of sorted CD3+CD56+NKG2C+, CD3+CD56+NKG2C- and CD3+CD56-NKG2C+ T cells. Seven sequenced donors out of eight were HCMV-seropositive, one seronegative. CD8+ T cells in over five donors included dominant NKG2C+ clonotypes at roughly 1.0-7.0%.

Sequencing was performed on CD4+ T cells sorted from PBMCs, taken roughly 12 days after vaccination. The TCR sequence derives from a man aged 45-65 years who received an inactivated influenza vaccine. The V gene is TRBV28, the J gene TRBJ1-1; 9 nucleotides match TRBD1. The CDR3 sequence is CASSAAPGQGAEAFF. CDR3 nucleotides: TGTGCCAGCAGTGCCGCTCCGGGACAGGGCGCTGAAGCTTTCTTT.